The T cell receptor (beta chain) described here comes from a study of T cells expressing NK-cell markers. This CDR3 has 15 amino acids. Germline CDR1 is SGHVS and CDR2 is FNYEAQ. One entry per CDR3 protein, without DNA, is what TCRdb gives after re-calling the 5' RACE reads. This table lists some 150,000 distinct CDR3 sequences. The chain employs TRBV7-6 and TRBJ2-1; TCRdb's D gene call, TRBD2, goes unchecked for lack of DNA. The receptor's source is a man aged 18 to 30 in good health. Sequencing was performed on blood T cells: a sorted CD56 or NKG2C T cell subset, CD4+ or CD8+ T cells, or bulk PBMC T cells (not recorded which). CDR3 sequence: CASSRTSGSIDEQFF.